This TCR beta chain appears in the sequencing data of a study of cytomegalovirus exposure and HLA in healthy donors. Study context: In an early release, HLA-typed donors contributed tens of millions of unique TCR sequences.

Primers for the PCR totalled 60 Vbeta and 13 Jbeta. TCRdb's copy holds only in-frame clones and misses some; the assay was immunoSEQ multiplex PCR. The repertoire holds more than 85,000 clones, with approximately 9% as singletons. The receptor was derived from a man aged 50 or older in good health and CMV-seropositive. The sequencing sample was made of PBMCs.

CDR3 amino acids: CAISETLIANYGYTF. Written as DNA, the CDR3 is TGTGCCATCAGTGAGACCTTGATAGCTAACTATGGCTACACCTTC. The chain couples TRBV10-3 to TRBJ1-2; D gene uncertain. Germline lookup yields CDR1 ENHRY and CDR2 SYGVKD. CDR3 size: 15 residues. Trimming removed 2 bases from V and 0 bases from J, with 10 bases in between.